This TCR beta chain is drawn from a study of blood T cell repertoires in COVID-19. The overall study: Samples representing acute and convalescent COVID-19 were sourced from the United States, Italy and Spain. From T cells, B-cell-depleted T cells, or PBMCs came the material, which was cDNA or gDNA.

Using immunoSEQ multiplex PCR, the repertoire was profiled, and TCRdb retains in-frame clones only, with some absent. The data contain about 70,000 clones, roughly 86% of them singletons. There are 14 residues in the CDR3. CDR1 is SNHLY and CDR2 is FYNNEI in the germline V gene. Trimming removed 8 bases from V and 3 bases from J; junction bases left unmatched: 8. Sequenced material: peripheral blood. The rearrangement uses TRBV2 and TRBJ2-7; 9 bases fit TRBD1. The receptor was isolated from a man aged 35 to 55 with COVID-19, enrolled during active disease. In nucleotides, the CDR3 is TGTGCCAGCTCCGGGACAGGGTCGATCTACGAGCAGTACTTC. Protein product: CASSGTGSIYEQYF. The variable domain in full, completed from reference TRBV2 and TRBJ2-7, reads EPEVTQTPSHQVTQMGQEVILRCVPISNHLYFYWYRQILGQKVEFLVSFYNNEISEKSEIFDDQFSVERPDGSNFTLKIRSTKLEDSAMYFCASSGTGSIYEQYFGPGTRLTVT.